These 27 T cell receptor beta chains share one sample of origin, sequenced in a study of Graves' ophthalmopathy and Graves' hyperthyroidism. Amplified material comprised TCR beta CDR3 regions derived from RNA transcripts. First-round RT-PCR with HTBI primers preceded a second-round multiplex PCR. MiXCR was run by TCRdb on the multiplex PCR reads, yielding one entry per CDR3 protein. This sample has some 370,000 distinct CDR3 sequences, with 15% to 20% found just once. Sequenced material: peripheral blood. The source is an adult woman with stable Graves' hyperthyroidism.

In its sample, this clonotype was seen a few times. This chain uses TRBV12-3 or TRBV12-4 with TRBJ1-1; 8 nucleotides agree with TRBD1. Trimming cost V 7 bases and J 2 bases; bases outside gene matches: 9. The CDR3 runs 15 residues. The CDR3 DNA reads as TGTGCCAGCAAGACGGGGACAGGCGCCAACACTGAAGCTTTCTTT. This codes for CASKTGTGANTEAFF.

This clonotype occurred many times. The rearrangement links TRBV30 to TRBJ2-5, with 7 bases aligning to TRBD1. J gave up 2 bases and V 4 bases, and 13 bases lay outside the gene matches. The CDR3 loop spans 16 amino acids. CDR1 and CDR2 (germline): GTSNPN, SVGIG (reference sequence). The CDR3 nucleotides are TGTGCCTGGAACACACCGGGCAGGGGGTATCAAGAGACCCAGTACTTC. Protein product: CAWNTPGRGYQETQYF.

At least ten counts were recorded for this clonotype. This chain joins TRBV7-8 and TRBJ1-1, with 7 bases fitting TRBD1. CDR1 SGHVS and CDR2 FQNEAQ come from the germline V gene. The CDR3 covers 15 residues. After removal of 5 bases from V and 7 bases from J, the junction contained 13 bases not matched to a gene. The CDR3 nucleotides are TGTGCCAGCAGCCCCCTACGGAGAGGGGGCCATGAAGCTTTCTTT. Translated: CASSPLRRGGHEAFF.

This clonotype came up many times. This chain joins TRBV6-1 and TRBJ1-1; D might be TRBD1 (6 bases). CDR3 length: 14 residues. Germline lookup yields CDR1 MNHNS and CDR2 SASEGT. V lost 8 bases, J lost 0 bases, and 13 bases lay in between. The DNA of the CDR3 is TGTGCCAGCTTCCGAGGGGGTGTGAACACTGAAGCTTTCTTT. Protein sequence: CASFRGGVNTEAFF.

This clonotype was seen repeatedly, ten times or more. The gene calls are TRBV18 and TRBJ1-6; unclear D gene. Germline assignment: CDR1 KGHSH and CDR2 LQKENI. Trimming shortened V by 3 bases and J by 10 bases, and 13 bases separated the two germline ends. This CDR3 region has 14 residues. Written as DNA, the CDR3 is TGTGCCAGCTCACCCGTGTTTACCGGATCACCCCTCCACTTT. Protein sequence: CASSPVFTGSPLHF.

The rearrangement links TRBV6-1 to TRBJ2-7, with a tentative D call TRBD1 (5 bases). The CDR3 spans 14 residues. Germline CDR1 MNHNS, CDR2 SASEGT. V was cut by 8 bases and J by 0 bases, with 14 bases left in between. CDR3 residues: CASDNWGGSYEQYF. In nucleotides, the CDR3 is TGTGCCAGCGACAACTGGGGCGGCTCCTACGAGCAGTACTTC.

This clonotype has ten or more counts. CDR3 nucleotides: TGTGCCAGCAGTTTATCGATGCAGGGGCCCTCTTACGAGCAGTACTTC. Residues: CASSLSMQGPSYEQYF. The chain is built from TRBV27 and TRBJ2-7, with D perhaps TRBD1 (6 bases). The CDR3 loop spans 16 amino acids. V was cut by 0 bases and J by 4 bases, with 16 bases left in between. Germline V gives CDR1 MNHEY, CDR2 SMNVEV (reference sequence).

The V and J genes are TRBV11-1 and TRBJ2-2; 13 positions match TRBD2. The V gene's germline CDR1 is SGHAT and CDR2 FQDESV (reference sequence). Unmatched junction bases numbered 10, after V lost 5 bases and J lost 1 base. The CDR3 length is 19 residues. The CDR3 loop is CASSREGLAGVGNTGELFF. Here the CDR3 DNA reads TGTGCCAGCAGCCGCGAAGGACTAGCGGGAGTAGGGAACACCGGGGAGCTGTTTTTT.

This clonotype appeared many times. The chain combines TRBV11-3 with TRBJ1-1; maybe TRBD1 (5 bases). The CDR3 is made up of 14 amino acids. Between the trimmed V and J ends, which lost 1 base and 10 bases, there was a span of 16 bases. Per the germline V gene, CDR1 is SGHNT and CDR2 is YENEEA. The CDR3 region is CASSLVGQGRRAFF. In nucleotides, the CDR3 is TGTGCCAGCAGCTTAGTCGGTCAGGGCCGACGAGCTTTCTTT.

Many counts were recorded for this clonotype. The chain recombines TRBV25-1 with TRBJ1-3; a possible D gene is TRBD1 (5 bases). The CDR3 is 15 amino acids. V gave up 4 bases and J gave up 3 bases, with 13 bases separating them. Germline CDR1 reads MGHDK; CDR2 reads SYGVNS. CDR3 sequence reads: CASSAHGTRGNTIYF. The CDR3 DNA is TGTGCCAGCAGTGCCCACGGGACGCGTGGAAACACCATATATTTT.

This clonotype was counted only a few times. The chain combines TRBV15 with TRBJ2-7; 8 nucleotides agree with TRBD2. This CDR3 has 15 amino acids. Germline V gene lookup returns CDR1 LNHNV and CDR2 YYDKDF (reference sequence). The ends lost 0 bases at V and 0 bases at J; junction bases unmatched: 1. CDR3 residues: CATSREAGASYEQYF. Here the CDR3 DNA reads TGTGCCACCAGCAGAGAAGCGGGGGCCTCCTACGAGCAGTACTTC.

On this clonotype itself: This may stem from a read error, because a much larger clone lies one nucleotide away. The V gene is TRBV6-2 or TRBV6-3, the J gene TRBJ2-2, with TRBD1 matching 7 bases. Germline V gene lookup returns CDR1 MNHEY and CDR2 SVGEGT. There are 16 residues in the CDR3. Here the CDR3 reads CASSYSRTGHTGELVF. CDR3 DNA sequence: TGTGCCAGCAGTTACTCTCGGACAGGTCACACCGGGGAGCTGGTTTTT.

The rearrangement uses TRBV6-1 and TRBJ1-2, with D possibly matching TRBD1 (6 bases). The germline V gene has CDR1 MNHNS and CDR2 SASEGT. Trimming left V 6 bases short and J 8 bases short, with 13 bases between. The CDR3 totals 12 residues. DNA of the CDR3: TGTGCCAGCAGGGCGGGGGCGCAGGGCTACACCTTC. Translated: CASRAGAQGYTF.

This clonotype was detected ten times or more. The chain has TRBV19 and TRBJ2-2; D remains unclear. With 0 bases removed from V and 1 base from J, the gap between germline ends came to 12 bases. Germline lookup yields CDR1 LNHDA and CDR2 SQIVND (reference sequence). The CDR3 is 17 residues long. CDR3 region: CASSIDGLSVNTGELFF. In nucleotides, the CDR3 is TGTGCCAGTAGTATAGACGGTCTAAGCGTGAACACCGGGGAGCTGTTTTTT.

This clonotype was recorded at least ten times. The chain couples TRBV2 to TRBJ2-2; 11 positions agree with TRBD2. Trimming cost V 7 bases and J 2 bases; bases outside gene matches: 12. Germline V gene lookup returns CDR1 SNHLY and CDR2 FYNNEI. The CDR3 runs 18 residues. CDR3 in amino acids: CASTRALTSGRNTGELFF. CDR3 DNA sequence: TGTGCCAGCACGAGGGCCCTCACTAGCGGGAGAAACACCGGGGAGCTGTTTTTT.

This clonotype was recorded at least ten times. The rearrangement joins TRBV6-2 or TRBV6-3 to TRBJ2-2, with TRBD1 as a possible D gene (6 bases). The germline gives CDR1 MNHEY, CDR2 SVGEGT. Trimming cost V 0 bases and J 4 bases, with 12 bases left between them. The CDR3 loop spans 16 amino acids. CDR3 amino acids: CASSYSNRAGTGELFF. The DNA of the CDR3 is TGTGCCAGCAGTTACTCTAACAGGGCCGGCACCGGGGAGCTGTTTTTT.

At least ten counts were recorded for this clonotype. V and J are TRBV2 and TRBJ2-2; 14 bases fit TRBD2. The CDR3 loop spans 19 amino acids. The V gene end was trimmed by 7 bases and the J gene end by 4 bases; junction bases not matched to a gene: 14. The V gene's germline CDR1 is SNHLY and CDR2 FYNNEI. This CDR3 reads CASTRRTGLAGVGTGELFF. The DNA of the CDR3 is TGTGCCAGCACCCGCCGGACGGGACTAGCGGGAGTTGGCACCGGGGAGCTGTTTTTT. Filled out from reference TRBV2 and TRBJ2-2, the complete variable domain reads EPEVTQTPSHQVTQMGQEVILRCVPISNHLYFYWYRQILGQKVEFLVSFYNNEISEKSEIFDDQFSVERPDGSNFTLKIRSTKLEDSAMYFCASTRRTGLAGVGTGELFFGEGSRLTVL.

This clonotype was recorded many times. The chain links TRBV6-1 to TRBJ2-2, with 8 positions matching TRBD1. V was clipped by 4 bases and J by 4 bases; unmatched bases: 2. Germline CDR1 MNHNS, CDR2 SASEGT. There are 14 residues in the CDR3. As DNA, the CDR3 is TGTGCCAGCAGTGTACAGGGGGGCACCGGGGAGCTGTTTTTT. It translates to CASSVQGGTGELFF.

This clonotype was recorded at least ten times. The chain links TRBV20-1 to TRBJ2-4; 8 nucleotides align to TRBD2. The ends lost 1 base at V and 1 base at J; junction bases unmatched: 3. Germline CDR1 and CDR2: DFQATT and SNEGSKA (reference sequence). This CDR3 has 15 residues. CDR3 sequence: CSARVGRAAKNIQYF. Here the CDR3 DNA reads TGCAGTGCTAGAGTCGGGAGGGCCGCCAAAAACATTCAGTACTTC.

This clonotype was seen many times. This chain joins TRBV27 and TRBJ1-5; a possible D gene is TRBD1 (6 bases). There are 15 residues in the CDR3. Germline assignment: CDR1 MNHEY and CDR2 SMNVEV (reference sequence). Trimming stripped 2 bases from V and 2 bases from J, with 10 bases between. In DNA form, the CDR3 reads TGTGCCAGCAGTTTACAGGGGTCAGGCAATCAGCCCCAGCATTTT. Residues: CASSLQGSGNQPQHF.

CDR3 coding DNA: TGTGCCAGCAAGCAAGAACAGGTTTCGAACTATGGCTACACCTTC. Encoded protein: CASKQEQVSNYGYTF. The J gene is TRBJ1-2, the V gene TRBV2, with a tentative D call TRBD1 (5 bases). The CDR3 contains 15 residues. The V gene's germline CDR1 is SNHLY and CDR2 FYNNEI. The V gene lost 7 bases and the J gene lost 2 bases, with 17 bases spanning the gap. Combining the CDR3 with reference TRBV2 and TRBJ1-2 gives the whole variable domain EPEVTQTPSHQVTQMGQEVILRCVPISNHLYFYWYRQILGQKVEFLVSFYNNEISEKSEIFDDQFSVERPDGSNFTLKIRSTKLEDSAMYFCASKQEQVSNYGYTFGSGTRLTVV.

Remarks on this clonotype: At one end, the junction sequence differs from germline, possibly due to a read error. The chain couples TRBV7-6 to TRBJ1-1; D uncertain. This CDR3 has 13 amino acids. Germline V gene sequence: CDR1 SGHVS, CDR2 FNYEAQ. This CDR3 is CASSLGRDTEACF. The CDR3 DNA reads as TGTGCCAGCAGCTTAGGACGTGACACTGAAGCTTGCTTT.

The table lists this clonotype with many counts. V usage is TRBV5-8 and J usage is TRBJ1-1; D ambiguous. This CDR3 contains 15 residues. Germline CDR1 reads SGHTS; CDR2 reads YDEGEE. V was shortened by 2 bases and J by 4 bases, with 15 bases between the two germline ends. CDR3 loop: CASSFEGRSSTEAFF. The CDR3 nucleotides read TGTGCCAGCAGCTTCGAGGGCAGATCTTCCACTGAAGCTTTCTTT.

Many counts were recorded for this clonotype. The V call is TRBV12-3 or TRBV12-4, the J call TRBJ1-2, with TRBD1 matching over 7 bases. Trimming took 5 bases from V and 7 from J; bases not matched to a gene: 7. There are 13 residues in the CDR3. The CDR3 loop is CASSQAPGGGYTF. CDR3 nucleotides: TGTGCCAGCAGTCAGGCCCCAGGGGGTGGCTACACCTTC.

This clonotype was picked up a small number of times. The J gene is TRBJ2-7, the V gene TRBV3-1; 7 nucleotides align to TRBD2. From germline, CDR1 is LGHDT and CDR2 YNNKEL (reference sequence). After removal of 1 base from V and 6 bases from J, the junction contained 12 bases not matched to a gene. The CDR3 covers 16 residues. The CDR3 DNA sequence: TGTGCCAGCAGCCAAGGGTGGGCGGGAGAGTCGCGCGAGCAGTACTTC. Amino acid sequence: CASSQGWAGESREQYF.

This clonotype was seen many times. The rearrangement uses TRBV12-3 or TRBV12-4 and TRBJ1-2; no reliable D call. V was pared by 3 bases and J by 2 bases, with 7 bases between. This CDR3 has 13 residues. CDR3 in DNA: TGTGCCAGCAGTTTCGGTATCAACTATGGCTACACCTTC. This translates into CASSFGINYGYTF.

This clonotype was counted many times. The chain joins TRBV7-2 to TRBJ2-5; no definite D call. The CDR3 length is 15 residues. V was shortened by 5 bases and J by 4 bases, with 17 bases between the two germline ends. Germline loops: CDR1 SGHTA, CDR2 FQGNSA. This CDR3 reads CASSAAVGLGETQYF. The DNA of the CDR3 is TGTGCCAGCAGCGCGGCGGTGGGGTTAGGAGAGACCCAGTACTTC.